This is a list of T cell receptor beta chains from one sample in a study of beta chain features in type 1 diabetes. Profiled with immunoSEQ multiplex PCR; TCRdb holds only in-frame clones, not every one. This sample yields 150,000 to 190,000 clones, of which approximately 8.1% are seen a single time; about 0.6% belongs to the top ten. Sequencing input: central memory CD4+ T cells from blood. The receptors here all came from a man aged 18 to 29 in good health. CDR3s include the opening cysteine and the closing phenylalanine or tryptophan. Each record gives: J gene, clone size, V gene, D gene, CDR3 protein, CDR3 DNA. D genes are given only for firm matches. Size is stated for part of the rows, as once, few or many counts, or as a class when the clone is expanded.

TRBJ1-4,.,TRBV6-6,.,CASSYPGATNEKLFF,TGTGCCAGCAGTTACCCAGGTGCAACTAATGAAAAACTGTTTTTT
TRBJ2-1,many,TRBV9,.,CASSVRQFYNEQFF,TGTGCCAGCAGCGTCCGTCAGTTTTACAATGAGCAGTTCTTC
TRBJ2-1,many,TRBV30,TRBD2,CAWAASPGLVNEQFF,TGTGCCTGGGCGGCGTCCCCGGGACTAGTCAATGAGCAGTTCTTC
TRBJ2-7,few,TRBV5-1,.,CASSLRQHSYEQYF,TGCGCCAGCAGCTTAAGACAGCACTCCTACGAGCAGTACTTC
TRBJ2-3,.,TRBV6-1,TRBD2,CASRGLASTDTQYF,TGTGCCAGCAGAGGACTAGCGAGCACAGATACGCAGTATTTT
TRBJ2-5,few,TRBV4-2,TRBD1,CASSLPGQGRETQYF,TGTGCCAGCAGCTTGCCGGGACAGGGGAGAGAGACCCAGTACTTC
TRBJ1-5,few,TRBV6-5,.,CASSYRKGQPQHF,TGTGCCAGCAGTTACCGGAAGGGGCAGCCCCAGCATTTT
TRBJ2-2,.,TRBV9,.,CASSVEGSGYGELFF,TGTGCCAGCAGCGTAGAAGGTTCGGGGTACGGGGAGCTGTTTTTT
TRBJ1-1,.,TRBV6-5,TRBD1,CASLSRDRGHTEAFF,TGTGCCAGTCTATCCCGGGACAGGGGCCACACTGAAGCTTTCTTT
TRBJ1-2,.,TRBV7-9,TRBD1,CASSDRVNYGYTF,TGTGCCAGCAGCGACAGGGTAAACTATGGCTACACCTTC
TRBJ1-2,many,TRBV6-5,.,CASRGDYGYTF,TGTGCCAGCAGGGGAGACTATGGCTACACCTTC
TRBJ2-5,.,TRBV10-3,TRBD2,CATGLAETETQYF,TGTGCCACCGGACTAGCGGAGACAGAGACCCAGTACTTC
TRBJ1-2,.,TRBV5-4,TRBD1,CASSWDRVLYGYTF,TGTGCCAGCAGCTGGGACAGGGTACTCTATGGCTACACCTTC
TRBJ2-1,.,TRBV7-3,.,CASSPPNSYNEQFF,TGTGCCAGCAGCCCCCCCAACTCCTACAATGAGCAGTTCTTC
TRBJ1-5,few,TRBV11-2,.,CASSPNPMNQPQHF,TGTGCCAGCAGCCCTAACCCCATGAATCAGCCCCAGCATTTT
TRBJ1-2,.,TRBV7-2,TRBD1,CASSMGQENSNYGYTF,TGTGCCAGCAGCATGGGACAGGAGAATTCTAACTATGGCTACACCTTC
TRBJ1-5,few,TRBV9,TRBD1,CASGRGNSNQPQHF,TGTGCCAGCGGCAGGGGGAACAGCAATCAGCCCCAGCATTTT
TRBJ2-1,few,TRBV7-3,.,CASSSRTGANYNERFF,TGTGCCAGCAGCTCCCGGACGGGAGCGAACTACAATGAGCGGTTCTTC
TRBJ2-5,many,TRBV7-2,TRBD2,CASSFGWGGETQYF,TGTGCCAGCAGCTTCGGCTGGGGGGGGGAGACCCAGTACTTC
TRBJ2-2,few,TRBV5-1,TRBD1,CASSLDPTGVTGELFF,TGCGCCAGCAGCTTGGACCCGACAGGGGTCACCGGGGAGCTGTTTTTT
TRBJ2-7,.,TRBV4-3,.,CASSQEEGAYEQYF,TGCGCCAGCAGCCAAGAGGAAGGAGCCTACGAGCAGTACTTC
TRBJ1-2,.,TRBV5-6,TRBD1,CASSSRTGNYGYTF,TGTGCCAGCAGCTCTCGGACAGGGAACTATGGCTACACCTTC
TRBJ1-4,.,TRBV9,.,CASSNGQTTNEKLFF,TGTGCCAGCAGCAACGGACAGACAACTAATGAAAAACTGTTTTTT
TRBJ2-1,few,TRBV5-1,TRBD2,CASSDKSGSSYNEQFF,TGCGCCAGCAGCGATAAAAGCGGGAGCTCCTACAATGAGCAGTTCTTC
TRBJ1-2,many,TRBV7-2,TRBD1,CASSSGQGLGYTF,TGTGCCAGCAGCTCGGGACAGGGGCTAGGCTACACCTTC
TRBJ1-5,few,TRBV7-2,.,CASSLVSVDQPQHF,TGTGCCAGCAGCTTAGTATCGGTGGATCAGCCCCAGCATTTT
TRBJ1-2,.,TRBV28,.,CASHEQGYYGYTF,TGTGCCAGCCATGAACAGGGCTACTATGGCTACACCTTC
TRBJ1-5,.,TRBV7-8,.,CASSLVGGSQPQHF,TGTGCCAGCAGCTTAGTAGGGGGAAGTCAGCCCCAGCATTTT
TRBJ1-4,many,TRBV14,.,CASSQARGLTEKLFF,TGTGCCAGCAGCCAAGCTCGGGGGTTGACTGAAAAACTGTTTTTT
TRBJ1-2,few,TRBV6-1,TRBD1,CASRATGGLNGYTF,TGTGCCAGCAGGGCCACAGGGGGCCTCAATGGCTACACCTTC
TRBJ1-2,few,TRBV13,.,CASSLGGAGYGYTF,TGTGCCAGCAGCTTAGGGGGCGCGGGCTATGGCTACACCTTC
TRBJ1-5,many,TRBV30,.,CAWSAGGVDQPQHF,TGTGCCTGGAGTGCCGGCGGGGTCGATCAGCCCCAGCATTTT
TRBJ2-5,few,TRBV30,.,CAWRRVGDQETQYF,TGTGCCTGGAGGCGGGTTGGAGACCAAGAGACCCAGTACTTC
TRBJ1-6,many,TRBV7-2,TRBD1,CASSHGQGHSPLHF,TGTGCCAGCAGCCACGGACAGGGACACTCACCCCTCCACTTT
TRBJ2-1,.,TRBV21-1,.,CASSKSNRGLNNEQFF,TGTGCCAGCAGCAAATCGAACAGGGGGCTCAACAATGAGCAGTTCTTC
TRBJ1-5,few,TRBV28,.,CASSPPKGLQPQHF,TGTGCCAGCAGTCCCCCAAAGGGGCTTCAGCCCCAGCATTTT
TRBJ1-2,many,TRBV7-9,TRBD1,CASSVGQNYGYTF,TGTGCCAGCAGCGTGGGACAGAACTATGGCTACACCTTC